These T cell receptor beta chains were read from a single sample in a study of blood T cells in healthy people across ages. One entry per CDR3 protein results from TCRdb running MiXCR on the 5' RACE reads. The sample shows around 990,000 distinct CDR3 sequences, around 27% of them seen only once. This sample also appeared in a second study, on T cells of mothers and their children.

The sample was blood. The receptors derive from a girl under 10 years old in good health. Each CDR3 is given with its conserved first and last residue. The order of the fields is D gene, clone size, V gene, J gene, CDR3 DNA, CDR3 protein. The D gene is left open where the match is weak. The size entry is marked missing in some rows and otherwise reads once, few, many or a size class.

NA	NA	TRBV28	TRBJ1-6	TGTGCCAGCAGTTTCCCCCAGTCGGGGGGCATAGTACCCCTCCACTTT	CASSFPQSGGIVPLHF
TRBD2	few	TRBV20-1	TRBJ2-2	TGCAGTGCTAGAGATGAGCGGGAGGGCCTCACCGGGGAGCTGTTTTTT	CSARDEREGLTGELFF
TRBD2	few	TRBV29-1	TRBJ2-1	TGCAGCGTACTTGTAGCGGGGTTCTACAACGAGCAGTTCTTC	CSVLVAGFYNEQFF
NA	NA	TRBV29-1	TRBJ1-1	TGCAGCGTGGTGGGAGGGGTCACTGAAGCTTTCTTT	CSVVGGVTEAFF
NA	NA	TRBV3-1	TRBJ1-4	TGTGCCAGCAGCCAAGATGGGTTGGGGGCGGATGAAAAACTGTTTTTT	CASSQDGLGADEKLFF
NA	NA	TRBV29-1	TRBJ2-7	TGCAGCGTTGAAGCGGGACGCAGCTACGAGCAGTACTTC	CSVEAGRSYEQYF
NA	NA	TRBV4-2	TRBJ2-1	TGTGCCAGCAGCCAACGACAGCTCACTGACCCTATCACCAATGAGCAGTTCTTC	CASSQRQLTDPITNEQFF
NA	NA	TRBV12-3/TRBV12-4	TRBJ2-2	TGTGCCAGCAGTTTAGCTATAGGCGGGGAGCTGTTTTTT	CASSLAIGGELFF
NA	few	TRBV2	TRBJ1-5	TGTGCCAGCAGTGAAACAGGGAATATGGTCAACCAGCCCCAGCATTTT	CASSETGNMVNQPQHF
NA	NA	TRBV28	TRBJ1-1	TGTGCCAGCAGCATGACAGGAGGGTGGAATGAAGCTTTCTTT	CASSMTGGWNEAFF
NA	NA	TRBV6-2/TRBV6-3	TRBJ1-1	TGTGCCAGCAGTGGGGGAAGGCTCGACAACACTGAAGCTTTCTTT	CASSGGRLDNTEAFF
TRBD2	once	TRBV29-1	TRBJ2-1	TGCAGCGTTTGGGGACTAGCTGGCTACAATGAGCAGTTCTTC	CSVWGLAGYNEQFF
NA	few	TRBV29-1	TRBJ1-1	TGCAGCGTTGAGGGAGGACGGGTGGGTCAAGCGGACACTGAAGCTTTCTTT	CSVEGGRVGQADTEAFF
NA	few	TRBV24-1	TRBJ2-5	TGTGCCACCAGTGATTTGGCGTTCGGGGAAGGGCAAGAGACCCAGTACTTC	CATSDLAFGEGQETQYF
TRBD1	NA	TRBV28	TRBJ1-6	TGTGCCAGCAGTTACCCAGGGGGATCACCCCTCCACTTT	CASSYPGGSPLHF
NA	NA	TRBV11-2	TRBJ1-2	TGTGCCAGCAGCCCCTCGTACTTGGAGATCGAGGGCTACACCTTC	CASSPSYLEIEGYTF
NA	NA	TRBV20-1	TRBJ2-1	TGCAGTGCTATGGTTGGGAGTGAGCAGTTCTTC	CSAMVGSEQFF
NA	NA	TRBV29-1	TRBJ1-2	TGCAGCGTTGAGGACGACACCTTC	CSVEDDTF
TRBD1	NA	TRBV20-1	TRBJ2-2	TGCAGTGCTAAAACGACAGGGGTGGGCACCGGGGAGCTGTTTTTT	CSAKTTGVGTGELFF
TRBD2	few	TRBV29-1	TRBJ2-1	TGCAGCGTTGAATCGGGGCTAGCGGGAGGAGGAGATGAGCAGTTCTTC	CSVESGLAGGGDEQFF
NA	few	TRBV27	TRBJ2-3	TGTGCCAGCAGTTTAGCGGGTTCTCTCACAGATACGCAGTATTTT	CASSLAGSLTDTQYF
NA	NA	TRBV5-1	TRBJ2-5	TGCGCCAGCAGCGAAGTGGCAGGTAACCAAGAGACCCAGTACTTC	CASSEVAGNQETQYF
NA	many	TRBV29-1	TRBJ2-1	TGCAGCGTGGAAAGTTACAATGAGCAGTTCTTC	CSVESYNEQFF
TRBD2	few	TRBV10-3	TRBJ2-1	TGTGCCATCAGGACTAGCGATCAACCTTACAATGAGCAGTTCTTC	CAIRTSDQPYNEQFF
NA	NA	TRBV27	TRBJ1-5	TGTGCCAGCAGGGAATCGGACTTGTACCAGCCCCAGCATTTT	CASRESDLYQPQHF
TRBD1	few	TRBV20-1	TRBJ1-2	TGCAGTGCTAGAGATTTGAAGGGGGCCGCCTATGGCTACACCTTC	CSARDLKGAAYGYTF
NA	NA	TRBV20-1	TRBJ2-1	TGCAGTGCTAGGGAGCGAAGGGGAAATGAGCAGCTCTTC	CSARERRGNEQLF
NA	NA	TRBV29-1	TRBJ1-4	TGCAGCGTTGAGGAGGTGAAAGGAAAACTGTTTTTT	CSVEEVKGKLFF
NA	NA	TRBV5-1	TRBJ2-7	TGCGCCGGCAGCCATACCGGGACATCCTCCTACGAGCAGTACTTC	CAGSHTGTSSYEQYF
NA	few	TRBV29-1	TRBJ2-7	TGCAGCGTTGGTCTTAACGGTTTGGCAGACGAGCAGTACTTC	CSVGLNGLADEQYF
NA	NA	TRBV5-5	TRBJ1-6	TGTGCCAGCAGCTTTCAGGCAGGGCGATCACCCCTCCACTTT	CASSFQAGRSPLHF
NA	NA	TRBV14	TRBJ1-2	TGTGCCAGCAGCTTCTCAGGGGCCTACTATGGCTACACCTTC	CASSFSGAYYGYTF
TRBD1	NA	TRBV12-5	TRBJ1-2	TGTGCTAGTGCTTCCGGGACAGGGGGCGTCTATGGCTACACCTTC	CASASGTGGVYGYTF
TRBD2	many	TRBV7-2	TRBJ2-3	TGTGCCAGCAGCTTAGTAGGGGCTAGCGGGAGAGCTAGCACAGATACGCAGTATTTT	CASSLVGASGRASTDTQYF
TRBD2	few	TRBV20-1	TRBJ2-2	TGCAGTGCTAGAGCAGGGCTAGCGGGGGGGCGGCTCTATGGCGGGGAGCTGTTTTTT	CSARAGLAGGRLYGGELFF
NA	many	TRBV5-1	TRBJ1-1	TGTGCCAGCAGTCCGGACGGCCTTAACACTGAAGCTTTCTTT	CASSPDGLNTEAFF
TRBD1	NA	TRBV7-9	TRBJ2-1	TGTGCCAGCAGCTTAGTTGGACAGGGGTTGAGTGAGCAGTTCTTC	CASSLVGQGLSEQFF
TRBD2	few	TRBV5-1	TRBJ2-5	TGCGCCAGCAGCTTCCTTGTTGGGACTAGGGAGACCCAGTACTTC	CASSFLVGTRETQYF
NA	NA	TRBV7-3	TRBJ2-7	TGTGCCAGCAGCGGGGGACAAATTGGGCTCTACGAGCAGTACTTC	CASSGGQIGLYEQYF
NA	NA	TRBV3-1	TRBJ2-1	TGTGCCAGCAGCCAAGATCTGAGGTATTATACCTACAATGAGCAGTTCTTC	CASSQDLRYYTYNEQFF
NA	NA	TRBV5-1	TRBJ1-4	TGCGCCAGCAGCGCCCGCACCCCAGGCTCTAATGAAAAACTGTTTTTT	CASSARTPGSNEKLFF
NA	NA	TRBV10-3	TRBJ2-1	TGTGCCATCAGTGAGTACGACAATGAGCAGTTCTTC	CAISEYDNEQFF
NA	NA	TRBV29-1	TRBJ1-5	TGCAGCGTTGTCGGTCCTCCGTTCAGTCGCCATCAGCCCCAGCATTTT	CSVVGPPFSRHQPQHF
NA	few	TRBV7-2	TRBJ2-5	TGTGCCAGCAGCTTAATGTCAGGCCAAGAGACCCAGTACTTC	CASSLMSGQETQYF
NA	few	TRBV9	TRBJ1-1	TGTGCCAGCAGCGATGGTCAGGTTTTAGACACTGAAGCTTTCTTT	CASSDGQVLDTEAFF
NA	few	TRBV11-1	TRBJ1-1	TGTGCCAGCAGCTTATCAAGGAGGGTATCGGACACTGAAGCTTTCTTT	CASSLSRRVSDTEAFF
NA	few	TRBV20-1	TRBJ2-1	TGCAGTGCCCCTGGGAGTGTGAGGAACAATGAGCAGTTCTTC	CSAPGSVRNNEQFF
NA	few	TRBV29-1	TRBJ2-5	TGCAGCGTTCCTGGGACAGCCGGGGGGGAGACCCAGTACTTC	CSVPGTAGGETQYF